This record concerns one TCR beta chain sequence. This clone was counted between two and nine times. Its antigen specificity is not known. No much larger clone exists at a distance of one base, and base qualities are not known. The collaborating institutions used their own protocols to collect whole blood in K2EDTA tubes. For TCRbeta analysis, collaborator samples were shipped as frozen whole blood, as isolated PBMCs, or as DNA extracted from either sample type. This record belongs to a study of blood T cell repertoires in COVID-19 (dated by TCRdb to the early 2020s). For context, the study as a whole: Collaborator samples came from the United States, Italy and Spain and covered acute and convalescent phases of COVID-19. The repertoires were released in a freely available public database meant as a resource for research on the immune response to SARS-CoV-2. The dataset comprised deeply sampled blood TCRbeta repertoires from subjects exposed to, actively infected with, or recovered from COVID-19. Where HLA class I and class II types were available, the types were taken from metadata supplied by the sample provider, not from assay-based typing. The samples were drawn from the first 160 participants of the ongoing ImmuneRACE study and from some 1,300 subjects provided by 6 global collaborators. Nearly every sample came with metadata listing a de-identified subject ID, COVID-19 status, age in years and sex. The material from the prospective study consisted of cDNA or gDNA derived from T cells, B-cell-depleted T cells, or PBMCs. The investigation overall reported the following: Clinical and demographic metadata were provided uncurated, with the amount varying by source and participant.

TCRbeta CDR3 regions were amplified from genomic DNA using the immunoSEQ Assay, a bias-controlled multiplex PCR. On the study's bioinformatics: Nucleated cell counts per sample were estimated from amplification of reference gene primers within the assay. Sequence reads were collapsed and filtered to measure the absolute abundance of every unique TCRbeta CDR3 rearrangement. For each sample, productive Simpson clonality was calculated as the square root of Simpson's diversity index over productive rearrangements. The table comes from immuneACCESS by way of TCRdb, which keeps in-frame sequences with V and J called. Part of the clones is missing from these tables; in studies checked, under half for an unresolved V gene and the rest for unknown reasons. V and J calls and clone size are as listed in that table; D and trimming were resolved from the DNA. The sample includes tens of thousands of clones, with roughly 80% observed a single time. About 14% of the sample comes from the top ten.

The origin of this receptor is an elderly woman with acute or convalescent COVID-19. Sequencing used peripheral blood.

The CDR3 protein: CASSRTDRGRIDTQYF. In nucleotides, the sequence is TGTGCCAGCAGCCGAACGGACAGGGGGCGAATAGATACGCAGTATTTT. The V and J segments used are TRBV5-5 and TRBJ2-3; 11 of the junction bases match TRBD1. Based on the germline V gene (reference sequence), the CDR1 and CDR2 sequences are SGHKS and YYEKEE. Trimmed from V: 4 bases; trimmed from J: 5 bases; junction bases lacking a gene match: 9. The CDR3 has 16 amino acids, counting the end cysteine and phenylalanine. The entry retains the CDR3 DNA only, 48 bases that are in frame from base 1.